This TCR beta chain was documented in a study of Ad26.COV2.S vaccination and SARS-CoV-2 variants. Points from the study as a whole: Measurement of non-spike TCR breadth gave similar results in vaccine and placebo recipients.

Comment on this clone: The antigen is unknown. Other DNA sequences in the same sample also yield this CDR3.

Using immunoSEQ multiplex PCR, the repertoire was profiled, and TCRdb retains in-frame clones only, with some absent. The table includes about 460,000 clones, 80% to 90% detected once. Noted treatment: some 19 received Ad26.COV2.S at low or high dose, single or two shots; 5 received placebo; per-sample allocation not given. Sampling occurred on day 63 after the first vaccine or placebo injection. Expressing Wuhan-strain SARS-CoV-2 spike, an Ad26 vector served as the vaccine. This receptor was obtained from a person between 18 and 65 years old who received the Ad26.COV2.S COVID-19 vaccine or a placebo. The sample here was peripheral blood, taken in a trial of Ad26.COV2.S vaccine versus placebo.

In nucleotides, the CDR3 is TGTGCCAGCAGCTTGGGAACCAACACTGAAGCTTTCTTT. Amino acid sequence: CASSLGTNTEAFF. This chain links TRBV7-9 with TRBJ1-1; D gene unclear. V shed 3 bases and J shed 2 bases, with 7 bases lying between them. Germline CDR1 is SEHNR and CDR2 is FQNEAQ (reference sequence). The CDR3 sequence is 13 residues long. The full variable domain, rest sourced from reference TRBV7-9 and TRBJ1-1, is DTGVSQNPRHKITKRGQNVTFRCDPISEHNRLYWYRQTLGQGPEFLTYFQNEAQLEKSRLLSDRFSAERPKGSFSTLEIQRTEQGDSAMYLCASSLGTNTEAFFGQGTRLTVV.